These 8 T cell receptor beta chains came from one sample sequenced in a study of cytomegalovirus exposure and HLA in healthy donors. Vbeta (60) and Jbeta (13) primers were used in the PCR. Sequencing was performed with immunoSEQ multiplex PCR; in TCRdb, only in-frame clones are kept and a portion is missing. The top ten hold roughly 1.8% of the sample, which has 150,000 to 200,000 clones, about 86% seen once. Sample: PBMCs. These receptors all stem from a woman younger than 30 in good health and CMV-seronegative.

Only a few counts were recorded for this clone. The V and J genes are TRBV5-1 and TRBJ1-1; D unresolved. Germline CDR1 reads SGHRS; CDR2 reads YFSETQ. V lost 0 bases to trimming and J lost 1 base, with 4 bases between them. The CDR3 extends over 13 amino acids. CDR3 sequence (DNA): TGCGCCAGCAGCTTGGACAGGAACACTGAAGCTTTCTTT. This encodes CASSLDRNTEAFF. Full variable domain (rest looked up from reference TRBV5-1 and TRBJ1-1): KAGVTQTPRYLIKTRGQQVTLSCSPISGHRSVSWYQQTPGQGLQFLFEYFSETQRNKGNFPGRFSGRQFSNSRSEMNVSTLELGDSALYLCASSLDRNTEAFFGQGTRLTVV.

This chain uses TRBV27 with TRBJ2-2; 7 bases are a match to TRBD1. Trimming at V came to 5 bases and at J to 3 bases, leaving 12 bases not matched to a gene. Germline assignment: CDR1 MNHEY and CDR2 SMNVEV (reference sequence). The CDR3 loop spans 17 amino acids. This CDR3 reads CASSPKTRGQYTGELFF. CDR3 DNA sequence: TGTGCCAGCAGTCCAAAAACAAGGGGGCAGTACACCGGGGAGCTGTTTTTT.

This chain links TRBV12-5 with TRBJ1-1; 8 nucleotides match TRBD1. Germline V gene data show CDR1 as LGHNT and CDR2 as FRNRAP. The CDR3 has 15 amino acids. V lost 6 bases to trimming and J lost 1 base; unmatched junction nucleotides: 7. The CDR3 here is CASGPTTGANTEAFF. In DNA form, the CDR3 reads TGTGCTAGTGGCCCTACGACAGGGGCGAACACTGAAGCTTTCTTT.

This chain joins TRBV27 and TRBJ2-7; possible D gene TRBD1, 6 bases. The CDR3 runs to 15 residues. Germline V gene sequence: CDR1 MNHEY, CDR2 SMNVEV (reference sequence). The V end lost 2 bases, the J end lost 0 bases, and 11 bases lay between the germline ends. CDR3 coding DNA: TGTGCCAGCAGTTTAACGGCAGGGGTCTCCTACGAGCAGTACTTC. This sequence encodes CASSLTAGVSYEQYF.

The V and J genes are TRBV11-2 and TRBJ1-4; D remains ambiguous. Trimming removed 1 base at V and 7 bases at J, with 10 bases between. CDR1 SGHAT and CDR2 FQNNGV come from the germline V gene. The CDR3 loop spans 14 amino acids. The CDR3 nucleotides read TGTGCCAGCAGCTTAGCCCCCGTTTCTGAAAAACTGTTTTTT. Its protein product is CASSLAPVSEKLFF.

The CDR3 here is CSGPGGGLETQYF. The CDR3 DNA reads TGCAGCGGCCCGGGGGGGGGCTTAGAGACCCAGTACTTC. The chain couples TRBV29-1 to TRBJ2-5; 8 nucleotides align to TRBD2. The V gene's germline CDR1 is SQVTM and CDR2 ANQGSEA. The CDR3 has 13 amino acids. The trim removed 7 bases at V and 4 bases at J, leaving 8 bases unmatched.

The gene calls are TRBV4-1 and TRBJ2-5, with D unclear. The CDR3 loop spans 15 amino acids. Trimming took 0 bases from V and 9 from J, leaving 17 bases between them. The V gene's germline CDR1 is MGHRA and CDR2 YSYEKL. The CDR3 sequence is CASSQDRLVPEAQYF. In DNA, the CDR3 is TGCGCCAGCAGCCAAGATCGGCTAGTTCCAGAAGCCCAGTACTTC.

This clone showed up just a few times. V usage is TRBV6-1 and J usage is TRBJ2-7, with a tentative D call TRBD1 (6 bases). This CDR3 comprises 15 residues. Trimming took 0 bases from V and 0 from J, leaving 9 bases between them. Germline V lookup: CDR1 MNHNS, CDR2 SASEGT. The CDR3 spells CASSEAQGTSYEQYF. The CDR3 DNA follows: TGTGCCAGCAGTGAAGCACAGGGAACCTCCTACGAGCAGTACTTC.